The 31 T cell receptor beta chains reported below all come from one sample, sequenced in a study of cytomegalovirus exposure and HLA in healthy donors. 60 Vbeta and 13 Jbeta primers were used in PCR. The method was immunoSEQ multiplex PCR; TCRdb's version includes in-frame clones alone and lacks a portion of them. The sample yields under 200,000 clones, around nine tenths seen once. The source material was PBMCs. The receptors shown here come from a woman under 40 in good health and CMV-seronegative.

The chain has TRBV7-9 and TRBJ2-1; TRBD2 agrees at 9 bases. The CDR3 has 15 residues. The ends lost 4 bases at V and 6 bases at J; junction bases unmatched: 7. Germline values: CDR1 SEHNR, CDR2 FQNEAQ (reference sequence). The CDR3 region is CASSSRTSDGNEQFF. The DNA for the CDR3 is TGTGCCAGCAGCTCACGGACTAGCGACGGCAATGAGCAGTTCTTC.

The rearrangement uses TRBV30 and TRBJ2-7, with TRBD1 matching 8 bases. The CDR3 has 14 amino acids. Germline V gene data show CDR1 as GTSNPN and CDR2 as SVGIG (reference sequence). V was pared by 5 bases and J by 0 bases, with 6 bases of the junction left unmatched. CDR3 sequence: CAWGPGQASYEQYF. CDR3 in DNA: TGTGCCTGGGGTCCGGGACAGGCCTCCTACGAGCAGTACTTC.

The chain employs TRBV6-1 and TRBJ2-3, with TRBD2 as a possible D gene (6 bases). This CDR3 contains 13 residues. CDR1 is MNHNS and CDR2 is SASEGT in the germline V gene. Trimming stripped 8 bases from V and 6 bases from J, with 15 bases between. DNA of the CDR3: TGTGCCAGCGGAGGGCCGGGGAAGGATACGCAGTATTTT. Its protein is CASGGPGKDTQYF.

This clone was counted a few times. This sequence joins TRBV5-1 and TRBJ2-5; 8 bases line up with TRBD2. Losses at the gene ends were 2 bases for V and 4 bases for J; bases not matched to a gene: 1. The CDR3 is 13 amino acids. Germline V gene data show CDR1 as SGHRS and CDR2 as YFSETQ. CDR3 DNA sequence: TGCGCCAGCAGCTTTAGCGGGACAGAGACCCAGTACTTC. Translating gives CASSFSGTETQYF.

On this clone: Other DNA sequences in the same sample also yield this CDR3. The chain recombines TRBV9 with TRBJ2-7; the match to TRBD2 covers 8 bases. The germline V gene has CDR1 SGDLS and CDR2 YYNGEE. CDR3 size: 15 residues. J lost 4 bases, V lost 0 bases, and 6 bases had no gene match. The CDR3 bases are TGTGCCAGCAGCGTAGGGGCGGGAGGCGGATACGAGCAGTACTTC. This encodes CASSVGAGGGYEQYF.

This chain joins TRBV28 and TRBJ1-2, with TRBD1 matching 9 bases. The V and J ends lost 10 bases and 6 bases, in that order; junction bases with no gene match: 9. The CDR3 extends over 13 amino acids. Germline assignment: CDR1 MDHEN and CDR2 SYDVKM. CDR3 sequence (DNA): TGTGCCATCGGGACAGGGCGGAGGGATGGCTACACCTTC. This codes for CAIGTGRRDGYTF.

The V and J genes are TRBV7-3 and TRBJ2-1; 8 bases line up with TRBD2. V dropped 1 base and J dropped 9; count of bases not matched to a gene: 2. There are 13 residues in the CDR3. Germline V gives CDR1 SGHTA, CDR2 FQGTGA. In DNA form, the CDR3 reads TGTGCCAGCAGCTTAATTACTAGCGGTGAGCAGTTCTTC. Its protein product is CASSLITSGEQFF.

V is TRBV5-1 and J is TRBJ2-1; 8 bases match TRBD2. Germline loops: CDR1 SGHRS, CDR2 YFSETQ. The CDR3 is 15 residues long. J lost 9 bases, V lost 4 bases, and 12 bases had no gene match. CDR3 loop: CASSGTSWGGSEQFF. The CDR3 DNA reads TGCGCCAGCAGCGGGACTAGTTGGGGGGGTAGTGAGCAGTTCTTC.

The rearrangement uses TRBV19 and TRBJ1-2; D call uncertain. The V and J ends lost 4 bases and 3 bases respectively, with 6 bases between them. Looked up from germline, CDR1 is LNHDA and CDR2 is SQIVND (reference sequence). This CDR3 spans 12 amino acids. The CDR3 DNA reads as TGTGCCAGTAGTAAGCAGGACTATGGCTACACCTTC. Translated, it gives CASSKQDYGYTF.

The V call is TRBV5-6, the J call TRBJ2-4; D is possibly TRBD2 (6 bases). Germline CDR1 reads SGHDT; CDR2 reads YYEEEE. Trimming cost V 1 base and J 4 bases, with 9 bases left between them. The CDR3 contains 14 residues. The CDR3 here is CASSLRESKNIQYF. CDR3 coding DNA: TGTGCCAGCAGCTTGCGGGAGTCGAAAAACATTCAGTACTTC.

The rearrangement links TRBV10-3 to TRBJ2-7; 9 nucleotides line up with TRBD1. Losses at the gene ends were 2 bases for V and 6 bases for J; bases not matched to a gene: 2. The CDR3 consists of 13 residues. In germline, CDR1 is ENHRY, CDR2 SYGVKD. The CDR3 sequence is CAISEPDRGEQYF. CDR3 bases: TGTGCCATCAGTGAGCCGGACAGGGGCGAGCAGTACTTC.

The chain carries TRBV27 and TRBJ2-3; 11 bases map to TRBD2. The V gene's germline CDR1 is MNHEY and CDR2 SMNVEV (reference sequence). The CDR3 consists of 15 residues. Unmatched junction bases numbered 4, after V lost 6 bases and J lost 2 bases. The CDR3 reads CASRRLAGLTDTQYF. CDR3 DNA sequence: TGTGCCAGCAGAAGACTAGCGGGACTCACAGATACGCAGTATTTT.

This clone appeared a single time. The V and J genes are TRBV30 and TRBJ2-7; 7 positions agree with TRBD2. V trimming: 3 bases; J trimming: 7 bases; junction bases outside the gene matches: 6. CDR3 length equals 12 residues. Germline CDR1 and CDR2: GTSNPN and SVGIG (reference sequence). This CDR3 reads CAWRIGGREQYF. CDR3 nucleotide sequence: TGTGCCTGGAGAATCGGGGGGAGGGAGCAGTACTTC.

V gene TRBV28 combines with J gene TRBJ1-4; unclear D gene. Trimming cost V 11 bases and J 4 bases, with 14 bases left between them. The germline V gene encodes CDR1 MDHEN and CDR2 SYDVKM. This CDR3 is 13 amino acids long. The DNA for the CDR3 is TGTGCCGCCGGCAGCGGTCTTAATGAAAAACTGTTTTTT. Its translation: CAAGSGLNEKLFF.

The chain combines TRBV13 with TRBJ2-1, with D hard to call. V was shortened by 2 bases and J by 9 bases, with 8 bases between the two germline ends. Germline values: CDR1 PRHDT, CDR2 FYEKMQ (reference sequence). CDR3 length: 12 residues. CDR3 nucleotides: TGTGCCAGCAGCTTAAACTTCCGTGAGCAGTTCTTC. Translation gives CASSLNFREQFF. The entire variable domain, with the rest obtained from reference TRBV13 and TRBJ2-1, is as follows: AAGVIQSPRHLIKEKRETATLKCYPIPRHDTVYWYQQGPGQDPQFLISFYEKMQSDKGSIPDRFSAQQFSDYHSELNMSSLELGDSALYFCASSLNFREQFFGPGTRLTVL.

The chain has TRBV2 and TRBJ2-5; 12 bases agree with TRBD2. V lost 2 bases and J lost 4; bases outside the gene matches: 5. Per germline, CDR1 SNHLY and CDR2 FYNNEI. There are 16 residues in the CDR3. The CDR3 nucleotides read TGTGCCAGCAGTGAACGACTAGCGGGAGTGGGAGAGACCCAGTACTTC. It is translated as CASSERLAGVGETQYF.

The chain is built from TRBV30 and TRBJ2-7, with 8 bases fitting TRBD1. The CDR3 runs to 15 residues. The ends lost 1 base at V and 3 bases at J; junction bases unmatched: 8. CDR1 is GTSNPN and CDR2 is SVGIG in the germline V gene (reference sequence). The CDR3 sequence is CAWSADRDGIYEQYF. Here the CDR3 DNA reads TGTGCCTGGAGTGCGGACAGGGATGGCATCTACGAGCAGTACTTC.

The chain is built from TRBV28 and TRBJ1-3, with TRBD1 as a possible D gene (5 bases). This CDR3 is built from 14 residues. CDR1 and CDR2 from the germline V gene are MDHEN and SYDVKM. With 5 bases removed from V and 3 bases from J, the gap between germline ends came to 11 bases. For the CDR3, the DNA is TGTGCCAGCAGTAACCGAAGGGGTGGAAACACCATATATTTT. Protein: CASSNRRGGNTIYF.

The CDR3 DNA reads as TGTGCCAGCAGGGGACAGGGGGCTTATGATGAGCAGTTCTTC. It codes for CASRGQGAYDEQFF. The chain couples TRBV27 to TRBJ2-1; the match to TRBD1 covers 12 bases. The length of the CDR3 is 14 residues. In germline, CDR1 is MNHEY, CDR2 SMNVEV (reference sequence). V shed 6 bases and J 8 bases; nucleotides not matched to a gene: 5.

This clone showed up just once. The gene calls are TRBV29-1 and TRBJ2-5, with D possibly TRBD2 on 6 matching bases. The CDR3 runs 13 residues. Germline assignment: CDR1 SQVTM and CDR2 ANQGSEA. Trimming shortened V by 4 bases and J by 1 base, and 10 bases separated the two germline ends. CDR3 DNA: TGCAGCGTTGGCCTTAGCGGCCAAGAGACCCAGTACTTC. Its protein is CSVGLSGQETQYF. Together with reference TRBV29-1 and TRBJ2-5, the CDR3 gives the full variable domain: SAVISQKPSRDICQRGTSLTIQCQVDSQVTMMFWYRQQPGQSLTLIATANQGSEATYESGFVIDKFPISRPNLTFSTLTVSNMSPEDSSIYLCSVGLSGQETQYFGPGTRLLVL.

The table lists this clone with a few counts. This chain connects TRBV28 to TRBJ2-1; 8 nucleotides agree with TRBD2. CDR3 length: 17 residues. CDR1 is MDHEN, CDR2 SYDVKM, per germline. V was clipped by 2 bases and J by 5 bases; unmatched bases: 11. DNA for the CDR3: TGTGCCAGCAGTTTAAGGGTCACTAGCGGACTACACAATGAGCAGTTCTTC. Its translation is CASSLRVTSGLHNEQFF.

The chain combines TRBV11-2 with TRBJ2-7; 7 nucleotides line up with TRBD1. In germline, CDR1 is SGHAT, CDR2 FQNNGV. V was clipped by 5 bases and J by 2 bases; unmatched bases: 12. The CDR3 runs to 16 residues. The CDR3 DNA reads TGTGCCAGCAGCCCGACGGGGAGACAGGGCCCCTACGAGCAGTACTTC. The encoded protein is CASSPTGRQGPYEQYF.

The gene calls are TRBV7-3 and TRBJ2-3; 8 bases are a match to TRBD2. The CDR3 has 15 residues. Germline V gives CDR1 SGHTA, CDR2 FQGTGA. Trimming took 5 bases from V and 1 from J; bases not matched to a gene: 5. The CDR3 DNA reads as TGTGCCAGCAGCCCGCGGGGGGCCGGCACAGATACGCAGTATTTT. It encodes CASSPRGAGTDTQYF.

This chain connects TRBV6-5 to TRBJ2-2; 7 bases line up with TRBD1. Looked up from germline, CDR1 is MNHEY and CDR2 is SVGAGI. The CDR3 runs 15 residues. The V gene end was trimmed by 7 bases and the J gene end by 0 bases; junction bases not matched to a gene: 5. The CDR3, as DNA: TGTGCCAGCACAAGGGACAGCCCGAACACCGGGGAGCTGTTTTTT. It translates to CASTRDSPNTGELFF.

This chain's CDR3 is CASRWGPAGQETQYF. In nucleotides, the CDR3 is TGTGCCAGCAGGTGGGGTCCGGCGGGCCAAGAGACCCAGTACTTC. This chain links TRBV2 with TRBJ2-5; D perhaps matches TRBD2 (5 bases). The CDR3 contains 15 residues. The V end lost 6 bases, the J end lost 1 base, and 15 bases lay between the germline ends. Germline V gene data show CDR1 as SNHLY and CDR2 as FYNNEI.

V is TRBV11-2 and J is TRBJ1-2; D possibly corresponds to TRBD1 (6 bases). CDR1 and CDR2 from the germline V gene are SGHAT and FQNNGV. Trimming removed 5 bases from V and 7 bases from J, with 11 bases in between. The CDR3 loop spans 12 amino acids. Written as DNA, the CDR3 is TGTGCCAGCAGCCCCGACAGGAGTGGCTACACCTTC. It is translated as CASSPDRSGYTF.

This clone was seen only once. The V and J genes are TRBV9 and TRBJ2-3; 10 bases agree with TRBD2. Germline CDR1 SGDLS, CDR2 YYNGEE. V gave up 3 bases and J gave up 2 bases; unmatched junction bases: 6. The CDR3 is 16 amino acids. CDR3 region: CASSADSGGHTDTQYF. CDR3 bases: TGTGCCAGCAGCGCCGATAGCGGGGGGCACACAGATACGCAGTATTTT. The full variable domain, its missing parts supplied by reference TRBV9 and TRBJ2-3, is DSGVTQTPKHLITATGQRVTLRCSPRSGDLSVYWYQQSLDQGLQFLIQYYNGEERAKGNILERFSAQQFPDLHSELNLSSLELGDSALYFCASSADSGGHTDTQYFGPGTRLTVL.

This sequence joins TRBV7-6 and TRBJ2-1; no clear D gene. V lost 2 bases to trimming and J lost 7 bases, with 9 bases between them. This CDR3 region has 13 residues. Germline loops: CDR1 SGHVS, CDR2 FNYEAQ. The CDR3 is CASSLNLRNEQFF. The CDR3 DNA reads as TGTGCCAGCAGCTTAAATTTACGGAATGAGCAGTTCTTC. Full variable domain (outside the CDR3, taken from reference TRBV7-6 and TRBJ2-1): GAGVSQSPRYKVTKRGQDVALRCDPISGHVSLYWYRQALGQGPEFLTYFNYEAQQDKSGLPNDRFSAERPEGSISTLTIQRTEQRDSAMYRCASSLNLRNEQFFGPGTRLTVL.

The gene calls are TRBV19 and TRBJ2-2; tentative D call: TRBD2 (6 bases). CDR1 and CDR2 (germline): LNHDA, SQIVND (reference sequence). CDR3 length equals 13 residues. V was pared by 11 bases and J by 7 bases, with 17 bases between. CDR3 DNA: TGTGCCTCAGAGGGACTCCGGGGCGGGGAGCTGTTTTTT. Translating gives CASEGLRGGELFF. The full variable domain, its missing parts supplied by reference TRBV19 and TRBJ2-2, is DGGITQSPKYLFRKEGQNVTLSCEQNLNHDAMYWYRQDPGQGLRLIYYSQIVNDFQKGDIAEGYSVSREKKESFPLTVTSAQKNPTAFYLCASEGLRGGELFFGEGSRLTVL.

The chain carries TRBV19 and TRBJ2-1, with 10 bases fitting TRBD1. CDR3 length equals 15 residues. Germline V lookup: CDR1 LNHDA, CDR2 SQIVND (reference sequence). The V and J ends lost 2 bases and 4 bases, in that order; junction bases with no gene match: 2. The CDR3 DNA reads as TGTGCCAGTAGTATACGGACAGGGGGTTACAATGAGCAGTTCTTC. It encodes CASSIRTGGYNEQFF.

This chain connects TRBV5-1 to TRBJ2-3; possible D gene TRBD2, 6 bases. The V gene's germline CDR1 is SGHRS and CDR2 YFSETQ. V was shortened by 5 bases and J by 6 bases, with 13 bases between the two germline ends. This CDR3 contains 13 residues. The CDR3 DNA follows: TGCGCCAGCAGTAGGATGGCGGGGGATACGCAGTATTTT. Translation gives CASSRMAGDTQYF.